Given below is one TCR beta chain in context. Its matching antigen is unknown. Investigators separated out CD4+ T cells once approximately 9 days of culture had passed. Each vaccine recipient was nucleocapsid antibody negative and had no prior SARS-CoV-2 infection. At days 3 and 7, half of the medium was exchanged for IL-2 medium. The data originate from a study of vaccination effects on CD4 cells after COVID-19. The overall study: Viral peptide pool expansion of antigen-specific CD4+ T cells preceded sequencing in the ViraFEST assay.

Study-level findings and limits: Few convalescent patients, and no early post-infection timepoints, were available to the study.

CDR3 length equals 13 residues. CDR1 is LNHNV and CDR2 is YYDKDF in the germline V gene (reference sequence). Trimming took 0 bases from V and 1 from J, leaving 3 bases between them. Some clones are missing from TCRdb's copy, which holds only in-frame ones; the method was immunoSEQ multiplex PCR. This sample has around 60,000 clones; over 65% occur once, and the top ten carry 2.5% to 3.5%. This chain joins TRBV15 and TRBJ1-2, with unresolved D. The sequences come from CD4+ T cells from PBMCs cultured without peptide, collected before COVID-19 vaccination. The TCR sequence derives from a human donor who received a COVID-19 vaccine. In nucleotides, the CDR3 is TGTGCCACCAGCAGAGACAGTAACTATGGCTACACCTTC. Encoded protein: CATSRDSNYGYTF.